This T cell receptor beta chain is drawn from a study of radiation and T cells in renal cell carcinoma. The CDR3 extends over 18 amino acids. Germline V gene sequence: CDR1 SGHAT, CDR2 FQNNGV. V was pared by 5 bases and J by 5 bases, with 27 bases between. The repertoire was sequenced with immunoSEQ multiplex PCR; TCRdb's copy has only in-frame clones and lacks some. The table lists about 130,000 clones, approximately 91% of them singletons, with approximately 12% in the top ten. Time point in this sample: baseline pretreatment blood. The treatment was: 15 Gy SBRT to primary tumor, nephrectomy 4 weeks later.

The material was blood, obtained from a patient whose treatment included radiotherapy and nephrectomy. This receptor was identified in a woman aged 45-60 years with renal cell carcinoma. The rearrangement uses TRBV11-2 and TRBJ1-2, with D possibly matching TRBD1 (6 bases). The DNA for the CDR3 is TGTGCCAGCAGCCTCAACAAGGGGTCAGGGGATCGGTTATATGGCTACACCTTC. Its translation: CASSLNKGSGDRLYGYTF. The full variable domain, with the rest looked up from reference TRBV11-2 and TRBJ1-2, is EAGVAQSPRYKIIEKRQSVAFWCNPISGHATLYWYQQILGQGPKLLIQFQNNGVVDDSQLPKDRFSAERLKGVDSTLKIQPAKLEDSAVYLCASSLNKGSGDRLYGYTFGSGTRLTVV.